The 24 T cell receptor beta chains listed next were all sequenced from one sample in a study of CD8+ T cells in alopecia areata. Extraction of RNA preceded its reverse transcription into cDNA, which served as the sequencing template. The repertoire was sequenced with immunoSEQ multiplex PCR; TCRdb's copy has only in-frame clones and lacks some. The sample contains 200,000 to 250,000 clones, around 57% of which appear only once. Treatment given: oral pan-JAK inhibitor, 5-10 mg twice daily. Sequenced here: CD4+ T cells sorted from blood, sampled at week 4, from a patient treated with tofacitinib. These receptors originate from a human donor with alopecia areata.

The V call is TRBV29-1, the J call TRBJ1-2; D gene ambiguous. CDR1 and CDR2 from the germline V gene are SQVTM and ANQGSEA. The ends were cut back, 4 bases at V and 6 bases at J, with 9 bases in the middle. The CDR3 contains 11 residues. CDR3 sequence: CSVVSPDGYTF. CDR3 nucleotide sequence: TGCAGCGTTGTGAGTCCTGATGGCTACACCTTC.

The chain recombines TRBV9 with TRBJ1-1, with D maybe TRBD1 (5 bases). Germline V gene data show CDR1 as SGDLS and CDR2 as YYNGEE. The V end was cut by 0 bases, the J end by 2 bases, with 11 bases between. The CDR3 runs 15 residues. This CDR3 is CASSVGRGINTEAFF. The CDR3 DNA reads TGTGCCAGCAGCGTAGGTAGGGGAATAAACACTGAAGCTTTCTTT.

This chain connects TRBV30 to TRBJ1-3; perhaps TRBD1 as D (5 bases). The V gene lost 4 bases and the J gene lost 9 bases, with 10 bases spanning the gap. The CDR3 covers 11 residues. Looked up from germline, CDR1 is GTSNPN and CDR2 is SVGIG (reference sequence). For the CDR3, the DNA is TGTGCCTGGAATCGGGGGGGCACCATATATTTT. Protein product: CAWNRGGTIYF.

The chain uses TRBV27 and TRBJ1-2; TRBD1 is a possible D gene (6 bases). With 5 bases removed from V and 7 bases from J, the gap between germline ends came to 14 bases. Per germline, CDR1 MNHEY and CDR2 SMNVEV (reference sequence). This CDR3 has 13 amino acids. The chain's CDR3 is CASSLQGQSGYTF. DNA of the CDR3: TGTGCCAGCAGTCTACAGGGTCAGAGTGGCTACACCTTC.

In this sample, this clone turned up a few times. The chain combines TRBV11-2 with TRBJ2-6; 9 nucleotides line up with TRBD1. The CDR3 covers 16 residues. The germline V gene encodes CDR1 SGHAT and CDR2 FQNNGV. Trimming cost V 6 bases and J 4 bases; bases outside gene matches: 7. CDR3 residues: CASRQNRGLGANVLTF. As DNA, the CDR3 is TGTGCCAGCAGGCAGAACAGGGGGCTCGGGGCCAACGTCCTGACTTTC.

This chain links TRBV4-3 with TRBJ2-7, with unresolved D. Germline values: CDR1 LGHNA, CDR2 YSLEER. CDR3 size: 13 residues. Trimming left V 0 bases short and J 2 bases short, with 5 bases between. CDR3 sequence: CASSQDATYEQYF. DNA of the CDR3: TGCGCCAGCAGCCAAGATGCAACCTACGAGCAGTACTTC.

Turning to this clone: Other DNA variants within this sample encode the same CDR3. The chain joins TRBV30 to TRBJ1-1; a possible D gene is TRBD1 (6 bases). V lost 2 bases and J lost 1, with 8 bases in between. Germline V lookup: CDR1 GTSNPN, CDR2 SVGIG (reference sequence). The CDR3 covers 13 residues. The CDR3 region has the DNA TGTGCCTGGAGTAAACAGGGGAACACTGAAGCTTTCTTT. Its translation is CAWSKQGNTEAFF.

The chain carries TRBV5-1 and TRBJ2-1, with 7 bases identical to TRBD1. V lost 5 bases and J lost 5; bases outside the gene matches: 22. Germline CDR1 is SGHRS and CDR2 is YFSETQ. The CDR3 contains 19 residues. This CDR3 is CASSLAGRTGGVSHNEQFF. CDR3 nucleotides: TGCGCCAGCAGTCTGGCGGGCAGGACAGGCGGCGTCTCTCACAATGAGCAGTTCTTC.

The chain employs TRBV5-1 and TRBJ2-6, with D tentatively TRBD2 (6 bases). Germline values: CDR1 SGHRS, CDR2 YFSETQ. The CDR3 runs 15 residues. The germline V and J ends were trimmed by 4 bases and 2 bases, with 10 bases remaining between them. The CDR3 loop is CASSGGETGANVLTF. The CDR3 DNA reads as TGCGCCAGCAGCGGAGGGGAGACTGGGGCCAACGTCCTGACTTTC.

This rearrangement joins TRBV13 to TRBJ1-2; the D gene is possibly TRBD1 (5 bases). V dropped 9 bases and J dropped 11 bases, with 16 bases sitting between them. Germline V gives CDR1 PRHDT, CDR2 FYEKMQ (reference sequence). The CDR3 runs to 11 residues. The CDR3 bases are TGTGCCAGTTCCGGGGCCGGTGTTTACACCTTC. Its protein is CASSGAGVYTF.

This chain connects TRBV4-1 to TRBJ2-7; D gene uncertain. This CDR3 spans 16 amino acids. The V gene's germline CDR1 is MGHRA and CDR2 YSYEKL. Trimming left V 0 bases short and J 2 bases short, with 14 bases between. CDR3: CASSQEIRHSTYEQYF. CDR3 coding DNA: TGCGCCAGCAGCCAAGAGATCAGGCATTCCACCTACGAGCAGTACTTC.

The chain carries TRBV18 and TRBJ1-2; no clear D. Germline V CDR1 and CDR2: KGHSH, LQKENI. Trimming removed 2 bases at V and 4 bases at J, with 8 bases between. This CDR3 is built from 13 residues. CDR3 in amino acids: CASSPSSSYGYTF. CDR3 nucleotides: TGTGCCAGCTCACCATCGTCGTCCTATGGCTACACCTTC.

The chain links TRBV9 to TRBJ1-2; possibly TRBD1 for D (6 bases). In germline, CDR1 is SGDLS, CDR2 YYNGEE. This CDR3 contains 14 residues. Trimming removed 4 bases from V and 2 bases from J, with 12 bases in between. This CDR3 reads CASSPRTVNYGYTF. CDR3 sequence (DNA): TGTGCCAGCAGCCCTCGGACAGTAAACTATGGCTACACCTTC.

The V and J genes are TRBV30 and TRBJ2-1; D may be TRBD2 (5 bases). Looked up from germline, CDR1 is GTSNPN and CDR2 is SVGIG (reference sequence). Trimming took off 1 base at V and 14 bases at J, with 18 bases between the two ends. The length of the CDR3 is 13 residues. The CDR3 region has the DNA TGTGCCTGGAGTGACGTTCGGGGTGACTCTGAGTTCTTC. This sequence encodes CAWSDVRGDSEFF.

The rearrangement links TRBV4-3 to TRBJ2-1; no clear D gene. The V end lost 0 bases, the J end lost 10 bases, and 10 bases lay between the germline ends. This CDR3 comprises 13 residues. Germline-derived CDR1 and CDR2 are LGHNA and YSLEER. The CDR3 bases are TGCGCCAGCAGCCAAGATCTCCGATCAGAGCAGTTCTTC. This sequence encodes CASSQDLRSEQFF.

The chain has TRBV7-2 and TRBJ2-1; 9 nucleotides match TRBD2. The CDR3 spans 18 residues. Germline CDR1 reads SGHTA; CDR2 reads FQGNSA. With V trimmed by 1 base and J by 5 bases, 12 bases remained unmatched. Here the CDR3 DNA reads TGTGCCAGCAGCTTAGGGGTGTCGAGAGTAGCGGGGGACAATGAGCAGTTCTTC. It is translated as CASSLGVSRVAGDNEQFF.

CDR3 in DNA: TGTGCCAGCAGTGGAGGAGGCTACACCTTC. Amino acids: CASSGGGYTF. The chain uses TRBV2 and TRBJ1-2; D remains ambiguous. The length of the CDR3 is 10 residues. Per germline, CDR1 SNHLY and CDR2 FYNNEI. Trimming took 4 bases from V and 8 from J, leaving 5 bases between them. The complete variable domain, with remaining parts taken from reference TRBV2 and TRBJ1-2, reads EPEVTQTPSHQVTQMGQEVILRCVPISNHLYFYWYRQILGQKVEFLVSFYNNEISEKSEIFDDQFSVERPDGSNFTLKIRSTKLEDSAMYFCASSGGGYTFGSGTRLTVV.

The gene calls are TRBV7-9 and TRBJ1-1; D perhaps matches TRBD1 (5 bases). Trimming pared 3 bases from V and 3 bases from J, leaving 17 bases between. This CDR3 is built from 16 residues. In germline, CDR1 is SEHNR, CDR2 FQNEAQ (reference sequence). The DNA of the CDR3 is TGTGCCAGCAGCTTTGGGGGGTCAAGGTCGGACACTGAAGCTTTCTTT. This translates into CASSFGGSRSDTEAFF.

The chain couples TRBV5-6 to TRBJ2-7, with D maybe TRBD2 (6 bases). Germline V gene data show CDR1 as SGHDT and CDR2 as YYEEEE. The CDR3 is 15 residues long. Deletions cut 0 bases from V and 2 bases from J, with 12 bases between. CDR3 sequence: CASSLGHERAYEQYF. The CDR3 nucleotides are TGTGCCAGCAGCTTGGGACACGAGCGGGCCTACGAGCAGTACTTC. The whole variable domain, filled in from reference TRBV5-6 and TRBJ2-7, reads DAGVTQSPTHLIKTRGQQVTLRCSPKSGHDTVSWYQQALGQGPQFIFQYYEEEERQRGNFPDRFSGHQFPNYSSELNVNALLLGDSALYLCASSLGHERAYEQYFGPGTRLTVT.

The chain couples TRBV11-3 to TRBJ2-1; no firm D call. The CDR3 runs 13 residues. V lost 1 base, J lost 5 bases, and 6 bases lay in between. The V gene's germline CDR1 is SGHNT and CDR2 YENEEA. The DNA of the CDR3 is TGTGCCAGCAGCTTAGGGTCGAACAATGAGCAGTTCTTC. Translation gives CASSLGSNNEQFF.

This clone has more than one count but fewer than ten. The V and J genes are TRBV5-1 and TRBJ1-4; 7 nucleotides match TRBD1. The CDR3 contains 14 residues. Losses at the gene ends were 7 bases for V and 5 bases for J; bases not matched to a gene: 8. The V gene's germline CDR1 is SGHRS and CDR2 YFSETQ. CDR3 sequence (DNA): TGCGCCAGCGGGCGGGACAGTACCAATGAAAAACTGTTTTTT. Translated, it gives CASGRDSTNEKLFF. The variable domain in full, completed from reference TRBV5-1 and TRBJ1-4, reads KAGVTQTPRYLIKTRGQQVTLSCSPISGHRSVSWYQQTPGQGLQFLFEYFSETQRNKGNFPGRFSGRQFSNSRSEMNVSTLELGDSALYLCASGRDSTNEKLFFGSGTQLSVL.

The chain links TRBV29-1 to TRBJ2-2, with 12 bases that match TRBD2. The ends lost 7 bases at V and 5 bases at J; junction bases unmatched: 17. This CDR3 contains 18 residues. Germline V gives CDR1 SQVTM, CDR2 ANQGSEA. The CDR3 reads CSARPPSGGAEGTGELFF. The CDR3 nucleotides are TGCAGCGCCCGCCCCCCTAGCGGGGGGGCCGAGGGTACCGGGGAGCTGTTTTTT.

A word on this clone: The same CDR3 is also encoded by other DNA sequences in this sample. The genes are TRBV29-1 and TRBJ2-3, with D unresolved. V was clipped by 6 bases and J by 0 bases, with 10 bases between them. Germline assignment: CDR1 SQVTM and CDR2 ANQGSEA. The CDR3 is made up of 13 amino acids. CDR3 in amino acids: CSVAGVSTDTQYF. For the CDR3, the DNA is TGCAGCGTGGCAGGTGTAAGCACAGATACGCAGTATTTT.

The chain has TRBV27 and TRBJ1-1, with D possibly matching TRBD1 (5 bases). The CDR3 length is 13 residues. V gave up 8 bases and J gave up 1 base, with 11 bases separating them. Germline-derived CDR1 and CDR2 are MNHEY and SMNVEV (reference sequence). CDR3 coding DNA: TGTGCCAGCGCAAGACAGCCGAACACTGAAGCTTTCTTT. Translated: CASARQPNTEAFF.